The 5 T cell receptor beta chains given below trace back to one sample, sequenced in a study of tumor-infiltrating lymphocytes in oesophageal squamous cell carcinoma. TCRdb reanalysed the PCR reads using MiXCR and keeps one entry per CDR3 protein. The data contain some 10,000 distinct CDR3 sequences, 55% of them seen just once; the ten biggest clones take up approximately 23%. The sequenced sample consisted of esophageal tumor tissue. These receptors were taken from a male donor with esophageal squamous cell carcinoma.

V is TRBV7-3 and J is TRBJ2-2; no clear D. Germline V gene data show CDR1 as SGHTA and CDR2 as FQGTGA. Trimming shortened V by 2 bases and J by 3 bases, and 7 bases separated the two germline ends. CDR3 length: 14 amino acids. The CDR3: CASSLGPYTGELFF. CDR3 DNA sequence: TGTGCCAGCAGCTTAGGACCCTACACCGGGGAGCTGTTTTTT.

The rearrangement uses TRBV7-2 and TRBJ2-1; 8 bases match TRBD1. Gene TRBJ2-3 matches the end of the DNA better, so the J call may be wrong. The CDR3 sequence is 13 residues long. The V gene's germline CDR1 is SGHTA and CDR2 FQGNSA. The CDR3 nucleotides read TGTGCCAGCAGCTTAGCAGGACAGGGATCGCAGTATTTT. Translation: CASSLAGQGSQYF.

At least ten counts were recorded for this clonotype. V is TRBV6-1 and J is TRBJ1-6, with D unclear. The CDR3 covers 14 residues. V was clipped by 10 bases and J by 7 bases, with 17 bases between them. Germline CDR1 reads MNHNS; CDR2 reads SASEGT. CDR3 residues: CATSRDPNNSPLHF. Here the CDR3 DNA reads TGTGCCACCTCCAGAGACCCTAACAATTCACCCCTCCACTTT.

At least ten counts were recorded for this clonotype. This chain connects TRBV5-4 to TRBJ2-7; perhaps TRBD2 as D (6 bases). This CDR3 region has 12 residues. The V end lost 0 bases, the J end lost 7 bases, and 8 bases lay between the germline ends. Germline CDR1 reads SGHNT; CDR2 reads YYREEE (reference sequence). The CDR3: CASSLGGREQYF. The CDR3 DNA reads TGTGCCAGCAGCTTGGGAGGGAGGGAGCAGTACTTC.

In its sample, this clonotype is medium-sized. The genes are TRBV7-9 and TRBJ1-2, with D possibly TRBD1 on 5 matching bases. Looked up from germline, CDR1 is SEHNR and CDR2 is FQNEAQ (reference sequence). V was trimmed by 3 bases and J by 6 bases, leaving 11 bases between them. This CDR3 has 13 residues. The CDR3, as DNA: TGTGCCAGCAGCTTGACAGTCGCGAATGGCTACACCTTC. It codes for CASSLTVANGYTF.